This T cell receptor (beta chain) was obtained from a study of T cell repertoires in cytomegalovirus infection. Study in general: The public TCR beta signatures pointed to both CMV infection and matching HLA type.

General study results and limits: In two of eight donors, the top clonotype was HLA-C-restricted CMV-specific.

This clonotype was seen more than once but under ten times. What it binds is unknown. The CDR3 covers 14 residues. V shed 1 base and J shed 5 bases, with 12 bases lying between them. CDR1 is SGHVS and CDR2 is FNYEAQ in the germline V gene. TCRdb analysed the reads with MiXCR anew, one entry per CDR3 protein. The table shows roughly 180,000 distinct CDR3 sequences, with about 20% occurring only once. This receptor was obtained from a human donor in good health (CMV status not recorded). Some clones in this sample may be carry-over from other donors' samples. The sequenced sample was CD8+ T cells from cultured PBMCs, obtained from culture after CMV antigen stimulation. The gene calls are TRBV7-6 and TRBJ2-7; perhaps TRBD2 as D (6 bases). The CDR3 DNA follows: TGTGCCAGCAGCTTAGGAGGGACTGTTAACGAGCAGTACTTC. Translated, it gives CASSLGGTVNEQYF.